These 18 T cell receptor beta chains were sequenced from one sample in a study of beta chain features in type 1 diabetes. Notes on the study in general: TCRB CDR3s were moderately but significantly shorter in Type 1 diabetes patients in all four CD4+ subsets.

The whole isolated RNA underwent reverse transcription, so sequencing captured expressed TCRB transcripts. The data were produced by immunoSEQ multiplex PCR, yet TCRdb's version contains in-frame clones alone and is incomplete. In the table there are roughly 230,000 clones, under 13% of which are singletons. Their target antigens are unknown. Sequenced sample: naive CD4+ T cells from blood. The source of these receptors is a man aged 25 to 40 with type 1 diabetes.

CDR3 bases: TGTGCCAGCAGCCAAGTTAGCGGGGGGGCGGCAGATACGCAGTATTTT. Its translation is CASSQVSGGAADTQYF. The rearrangement uses TRBV4-2 and TRBJ2-3; 11 bases line up with TRBD2. This CDR3 comprises 16 residues. The ends lost 1 base at V and 4 bases at J; junction bases unmatched: 4. CDR1 is LGHNA, CDR2 YNFKEQ, per germline.

This clone was counted only a few times. The chain recombines TRBV9 with TRBJ1-2, with 12 nucleotides matching TRBD1. CDR1 is SGDLS, CDR2 YYNGEE, per germline. V was pared by 2 bases and J by 7 bases, with 9 bases of the junction left unmatched. The CDR3 is 16 residues long. This CDR3 is CASSVYPGQGASGYTF. The CDR3 DNA reads TGTGCCAGCAGCGTGTACCCGGGACAGGGGGCGTCTGGCTACACCTTC.

The rearrangement links TRBV4-1 to TRBJ1-1; TRBD1 matches 7 bases. Germline assignment: CDR1 MGHRA and CDR2 YSYEKL. This CDR3 region has 17 residues. Trimming at V came to 4 bases and at J to 0 bases, leaving 11 bases not matched to a gene. In DNA form, the CDR3 reads TGCGCCAGCAGCCGCCTTAACACGGGACAGCTGAACACTGAAGCTTTCTTT. Translating gives CASSRLNTGQLNTEAFF.

The rearrangement uses TRBV15 and TRBJ2-3; the D is unclear. CDR3 length: 15 amino acids. Trimming removed 1 base from V and 5 bases from J, with 13 bases in between. Germline lookup yields CDR1 LNHNV and CDR2 YYDKDF (reference sequence). Here the CDR3 reads CATSRGLGGKDTQYF. CDR3 DNA sequence: TGTGCCACCAGCAGAGGTTTAGGCGGTAAAGATACGCAGTATTTT.

This chain joins TRBV28 and TRBJ2-2, with 8 bases fitting TRBD1. Germline CDR1 reads MDHEN; CDR2 reads SYDVKM. V lost 5 bases and J lost 5; bases outside the gene matches: 16. The CDR3 is 18 residues long. CDR3 in amino acids: CASSPGGLFLASTGELFF. The CDR3 DNA sequence: TGTGCCAGCAGTCCAGGGGGCCTATTCTTGGCCTCGACCGGGGAGCTGTTTTTT.

The rearrangement joins TRBV9 to TRBJ1-4; 9 positions match TRBD1. CDR1 SGDLS and CDR2 YYNGEE come from the germline V gene. The CDR3 has 15 amino acids. V was pared by 4 bases and J by 2 bases, with 3 bases of the junction left unmatched. CDR3 in DNA: TGTGCCAGCAGCACCGGGACAGGGACTAATGAAAAACTGTTTTTT. Protein: CASSTGTGTNEKLFF.

V usage is TRBV5-1 and J usage is TRBJ2-7, with D possibly TRBD2 on 5 matching bases. The CDR3 is 12 amino acids. Germline V gene lookup returns CDR1 SGHRS and CDR2 YFSETQ. The V end was cut by 0 bases, the J end by 6 bases, with 7 bases between. The CDR3 loop is CASSLAGTEQYF. The DNA for the CDR3 is TGCGCCAGCAGCTTGGCGGGAACCGAGCAGTACTTC.

The V call is TRBV6-5, the J call TRBJ2-7, with 8 bases matching TRBD1. Looked up from germline, CDR1 is MNHEY and CDR2 is SVGAGI. This CDR3 has 14 amino acids. The junction had 7 bases not matched to a gene; V was cut back by 6 bases and J by 3 bases. The CDR3 reads CASRPGTGNYEQYF. The DNA for the CDR3 is TGTGCCAGCAGACCTGGGACAGGAAACTACGAGCAGTACTTC.

The rearrangement links TRBV30 to TRBJ1-5; maybe TRBD1 (5 bases). Germline V gene lookup returns CDR1 GTSNPN and CDR2 SVGIG (reference sequence). The CDR3 sequence is 13 residues long. Trimming removed 4 bases from V and 9 bases from J, with 16 bases in between. The CDR3: CAWKGQGESPQHF. The CDR3 DNA is TGTGCCTGGAAAGGGCAGGGCGAGTCGCCCCAGCATTTT.

This clone was recorded a few times. The V and J genes are TRBV4-2 and TRBJ2-5; 7 bases are shared with TRBD1. This CDR3 is 17 amino acids long. Trimming at V came to 0 bases and at J to 5 bases, leaving 12 bases not matched to a gene. The germline CDR1 and CDR2 sequences are LGHNA and YNFKEQ. For the CDR3, the DNA is TGTGCCAGCAGCCAAGATTCCCTGACAGGGTCTGGCGAGACCCAGTACTTC. It specifies CASSQDSLTGSGETQYF.

Note on this clone: No DNA is shown, since the ends of the CDR3 on it are uncertain; the CDR3 is the one TCRdb lists. This CDR3 reads CASSSSRNTEAFF. The chain carries TRBV27 and TRBJ1-1. Germline-derived CDR1 and CDR2 are MNHEY and SMNVEV (reference sequence). The CDR3 spans 13 amino acids, including both terminal residues.

V gene TRBV4-1 combines with J gene TRBJ2-1; TRBD2 matches 13 bases. V lost 4 bases, J lost 9 bases, and 6 bases stayed unmatched. CDR3 length equals 15 residues. The germline V gene has CDR1 MGHRA and CDR2 YSYEKL. CDR3 in amino acids: CASSRGLAGAGEQFF. In DNA form, the CDR3 reads TGCGCCAGCAGCCGAGGACTAGCGGGGGCGGGTGAGCAGTTCTTC.

This clone has only a few counts. In DNA form, the CDR3 reads TGTGCCAGCAGCGTTGGACTCGATGGGAAGACCCAGTACTTC. Translation: CASSVGLDGKTQYF. This rearrangement joins TRBV9 to TRBJ2-5; a possible D gene is TRBD2 (5 bases). CDR1 is SGDLS and CDR2 is YYNGEE in the germline V gene. There are 14 residues in the CDR3. Trimming took 2 bases from V and 6 from J, leaving 14 bases between them. Drawing the rest from reference TRBV9 and TRBJ2-5, the complete variable domain is DSGVTQTPKHLITATGQRVTLRCSPRSGDLSVYWYQQSLDQGLQFLIQYYNGEERAKGNILERFSAQQFPDLHSELNLSSLELGDSALYFCASSVGLDGKTQYFGPGTRLLVL.

This clone was picked up a small number of times. The chain employs TRBV5-1 and TRBJ2-1; possible D gene TRBD2, 7 bases. Trimming took off 2 bases at V and 9 bases at J, with 15 bases between the two ends. This CDR3 has 14 amino acids. Germline CDR1 is SGHRS and CDR2 is YFSETQ. This CDR3 is CASSFAGGGAEQFF. CDR3 nucleotide sequence: TGCGCCAGCAGCTTTGCGGGCGGGGGCGCTGAGCAGTTCTTC.

A word on this clone: Other DNA sequences in this sample translate to the same CDR3. CDR3 loop: CASSRGGTEAFF. In nucleotides, the CDR3 is TGTGCCAGCAGCAGGGGGGGGACTGAAGCTTTCTTT. The rearrangement links TRBV7-3 to TRBJ1-1, with D possibly matching TRBD1 (6 bases). V dropped 5 bases and J dropped 5 bases, with 9 bases sitting between them. The CDR3 totals 12 residues. CDR1 is SGHTA, CDR2 FQGTGA, per germline.

This clone was detected only a few times. The chain employs TRBV6-5 and TRBJ2-3; D is unresolved. Trimming took 0 bases from V and 5 from J, leaving 9 bases between them. This CDR3 spans 14 amino acids. The V gene's germline CDR1 is MNHEY and CDR2 SVGAGI. This chain's CDR3 is CASSYSRIRDTQYF. CDR3 nucleotides: TGTGCCAGCAGTTACTCGCGGATAAGAGATACGCAGTATTTT.

This clone was counted only a few times. The chain recombines TRBV2 with TRBJ2-3; tentatively, D is TRBD2 (5 bases). This CDR3 has 14 amino acids. Trimming stripped 0 bases from V and 8 bases from J, with 12 bases between. Looked up from germline, CDR1 is SNHLY and CDR2 is FYNNEI. This CDR3 is CASSEAGFAGTQYF. CDR3 sequence (DNA): TGTGCCAGCAGTGAAGCGGGGTTTGCGGGTACGCAGTATTTT.

The table lists this clone with a few counts. The chain links TRBV28 to TRBJ2-7; no reliable D call. V gave up 5 bases and J gave up 8 bases, with 10 bases separating them. The CDR3 loop spans 11 amino acids. Germline CDR1 and CDR2: MDHEN and SYDVKM. CDR3 protein: CASSQNRKQYF. DNA for the CDR3: TGTGCCAGCAGTCAAAACAGAAAGCAGTACTTC.